This is a list of T cell receptor beta chains from one sample in a study of control samples from healthy donors and cancer patients. Measured with immunoSEQ multiplex PCR; TCRdb has only the in-frame clones, and not every one. Among about 120,000 clones listed, roughly 90% were seen once. The sequenced sample consisted of blood. The receptor set was obtained from a middle-aged man in good health. CDR3s include the opening cysteine and the closing phenylalanine or tryptophan. The D gene is left open where the match is weak. Clone size is stated in some rows and not others, as once, few, many or a class when expanded.

clone size | J gene | D gene | V gene | CDR3 protein | CDR3 DNA
NA | TRBJ1-1 | TRBD1 | TRBV29-1 | CSVEGQGSTEAFF | TGCAGCGTTGAAGGACAGGGAAGTACTGAAGCTTTCTTT
few | TRBJ1-5 | NA | TRBV4-1 | CASSQEIRRVYSNQPQHF | TGCGCCAGCAGCCAAGAGATTCGGAGGGTCTATAGCAATCAGCCCCAGCATTTT
NA | TRBJ2-5 | TRBD1 | TRBV29-1 | CSVEGSGQDLYQETQYF | TGCAGCGTTGAGGGTTCCGGACAGGATTTGTACCAAGAGACCCAGTACTTC
once | TRBJ1-6 | TRBD1 | TRBV12-3/TRBV12-4 | CASSDRANSPLHF | TGTGCCAGCAGTGACAGGGCTAATTCACCCCTCCACTTT
NA | TRBJ1-3 | NA | TRBV7-2 | CASSLVGQGSGNTIYF | TGTGCCAGCAGCTTAGTGGGCCAGGGCTCTGGAAACACCATATATTTT
NA | TRBJ2-2 | NA | TRBV29-1 | CSAGAGIRTGELFF | TGCAGCGCCGGGGCGGGGATCAGGACCGGGGAGCTGTTTTTT
once | TRBJ2-7 | TRBD1 | TRBV20-1 | CSASRTRDRSSYEQYF | TGCAGTGCTAGTCGGACCCGGGACAGGTCGTCCTACGAGCAGTACTTC
NA | TRBJ2-1 | NA | TRBV27 | CASSFGPFGVSSYNEQFF | TGTGCCAGCAGTTTCGGACCTTTCGGGGTAAGCTCCTACAATGAGCAGTTCTTC
NA | TRBJ2-5 | NA | TRBV3-1/TRBV3-2 | CASSQGSGGYQETQYF | TGTGCCAGCAGCCAAGGGTCGGGGGGCTACCAAGAGACCCAGTACTTC
NA | TRBJ1-2 | TRBD1 | TRBV30 | CAWSLNRGPYGYTF | TGTGCCTGGAGTCTGAACAGGGGGCCCTATGGCTACACCTTC